One and the same sample provided the 3 T cell receptor beta chains below, sequenced in a study of T cells in Graves' hyperthyroidism and ophthalmopathy. RNA transcripts served as the template for amplifying TCR beta CDR3 regions. First-round RT-PCR of the TCR CDR3 relied on the HTBI primer set. TCRdb called the multiplex PCR reads again in MiXCR, with one record for every CDR3 protein. The table lists roughly 520,000 distinct CDR3 sequences, approximately 25% of them singletons, with over 9% in the top ten. The sample comprised blood. The source is a woman aged 25 to 39 with Graves' ophthalmopathy.

J is TRBJ1-5 and V is TRBV5-6; D might be TRBD1 (5 bases). V was pared by 2 bases and J by 9 bases, with 9 bases between. CDR1 and CDR2 from the germline V gene are SGHDT and YYEEEE. The CDR3 has 12 residues. CDR3 amino acids: CASSFGGRPQHF. CDR3 nucleotide sequence: TGTGCCAGCAGCTTTGGGGGAAGGCCCCAGCATTTT.

This clonotype was recorded many times. The chain couples TRBV27 to TRBJ2-7, with TRBD1 identical over 7 bases. The CDR3 loop spans 16 amino acids. In germline, CDR1 is MNHEY, CDR2 SMNVEV (reference sequence). V shed 6 bases and J 5 bases; nucleotides not matched to a gene: 16. CDR3 residues: CASRPQTTGVLDEQYF. The DNA for the CDR3 is TGTGCCAGCAGACCTCAAACAACAGGGGTATTGGACGAGCAGTACTTC.

There are many counts of this clonotype. This chain connects TRBV12-3 or TRBV12-4 to TRBJ2-2, with no clear D. The ends were cut back, 6 bases at V and 3 bases at J, with 8 bases in the middle. The CDR3 is 13 residues long. In nucleotides, the CDR3 is TGTGCCAGCAGACATGGGGACACCGGGGAGCTGTTTTTT. Amino acids: CASRHGDTGELFF.